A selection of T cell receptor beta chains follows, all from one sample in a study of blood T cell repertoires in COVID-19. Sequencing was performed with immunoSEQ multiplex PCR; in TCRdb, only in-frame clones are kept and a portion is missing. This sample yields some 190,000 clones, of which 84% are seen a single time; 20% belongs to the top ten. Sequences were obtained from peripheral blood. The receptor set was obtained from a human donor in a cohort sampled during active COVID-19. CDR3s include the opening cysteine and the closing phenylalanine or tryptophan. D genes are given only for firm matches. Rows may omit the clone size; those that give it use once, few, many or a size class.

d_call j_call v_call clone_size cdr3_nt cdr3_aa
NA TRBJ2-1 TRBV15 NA TGTGCCACCAGCAGAGATTTAAGGGAGGAGCAGTTCTTC CATSRDLREEQFF
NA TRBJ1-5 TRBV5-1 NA TGCGCCAGCAGCCCCTTTCCGGTTAATCAGCCCCAGCATTTT CASSPFPVNQPQHF
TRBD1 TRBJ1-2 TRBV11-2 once TGTGCCAGCAGCCAGTGGGGGACAGGGTATGGCTACACCTTC CASSQWGTGYGYTF
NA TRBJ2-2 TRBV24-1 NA TGTGCCACCAGTGACCACAGGAGCAACACCGGGGAGCTGTTTTTT CATSDHRSNTGELFF
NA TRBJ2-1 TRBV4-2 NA TGTGCCAGCAGCCAGGCGGGTCCTTCCGATGAGCAGTTCTTC CASSQAGPSDEQFF
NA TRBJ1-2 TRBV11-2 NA TGTGCCAGCAGCCAAGGGACAAACTATGGCTACACCTTC CASSQGTNYGYTF
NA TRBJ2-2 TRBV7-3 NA TGTGCCAGCAGCGACAGTTACACCGGGGAGCTGTTTTTT CASSDSYTGELFF
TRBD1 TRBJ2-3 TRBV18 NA TGTGCCAGCTCTCGATCATGGGACAGAGGCACAGATACGCAGTATTTT CASSRSWDRGTDTQYF
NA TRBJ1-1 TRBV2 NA TGTGCCAGCAGTGAAGCGGTTACCGTGAGTGAAGCTTTCTTT CASSEAVTVSEAFF
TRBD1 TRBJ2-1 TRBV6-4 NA TGTGCCAGCAGTGTCAGACAGGGGGCGTCGTCTGAGTATGAGCAGTTCTTC CASSVRQGASSEYEQFF
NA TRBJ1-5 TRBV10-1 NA TGCGCCGAGGCGGGGACGGCTGTCAATCAGCCCCAGCATTTT CAEAGTAVNQPQHF
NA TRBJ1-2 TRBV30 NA TGTGCCTGGACTACGCCTCAGGGTAGGCATGGCTACACCTTC CAWTTPQGRHGYTF
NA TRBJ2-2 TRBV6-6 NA TGTGCCAGCAGTACGATCCTTCGCGTGAACACCGGGGAGCTGTTTTTT CASSTILRVNTGELFF
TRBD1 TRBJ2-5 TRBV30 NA TGTGCCTGCAACAGGGGACCCGCCCAAGAGACCCAGTACTTC CACNRGPAQETQYF
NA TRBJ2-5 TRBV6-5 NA TGTGCCAGCAGTCTTGGGCCGGAGACCCAGTACTTC CASSLGPETQYF
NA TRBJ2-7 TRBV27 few TGTGCCAGCAGTCCGACGACAGGCCAGGGACGCGAGCAGTACTTC CASSPTTGQGREQYF
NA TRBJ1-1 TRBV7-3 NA TGTGCCAGCAGCTTAACGTTGGCGAACACTGAAGCTTTCTTT CASSLTLANTEAFF